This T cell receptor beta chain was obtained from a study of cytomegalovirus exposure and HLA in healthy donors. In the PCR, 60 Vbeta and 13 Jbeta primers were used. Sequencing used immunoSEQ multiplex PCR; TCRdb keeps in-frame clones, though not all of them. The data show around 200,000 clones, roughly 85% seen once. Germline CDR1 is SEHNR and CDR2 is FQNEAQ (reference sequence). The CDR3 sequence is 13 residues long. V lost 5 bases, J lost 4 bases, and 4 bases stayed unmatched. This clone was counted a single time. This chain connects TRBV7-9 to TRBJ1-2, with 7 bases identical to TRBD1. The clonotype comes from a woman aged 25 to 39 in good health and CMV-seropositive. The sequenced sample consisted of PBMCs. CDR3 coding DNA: TGTGCCAGCAGCGCGGGACAGTCCTATGGCTACACCTTC. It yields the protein CASSAGQSYGYTF.